These 14 T cell receptor beta chains were sequenced from one sample in a study of memory CD4+ T cells and cytomegalovirus serostatus. Data came from immunoSEQ multiplex PCR; TCRdb stores just in-frame clones and leaves some out. The sample holds roughly 40,000 clones; 70% to 80% are singletons and the top ten take roughly 1.1%. Single viable CD3+CD4+CD8-CD45RO+ cells were sorted as the memory CD4+ T cells. The sequenced sample consisted of memory CD4+ T cells from blood. The receptors originated from an adult in good health and CMV-seronegative.

The rearrangement uses TRBV6-5 and TRBJ1-1, with D possibly matching TRBD1 (5 bases). CDR1 MNHEY and CDR2 SVGAGI come from the germline V gene. V gave up 4 bases and J gave up 4 bases, with 10 bases separating them. This CDR3 comprises 13 residues. Here the CDR3 reads CASSFSGGTEAFF. Written as DNA, the CDR3 is TGTGCCAGCAGTTTTAGCGGGGGCACTGAAGCTTTCTTT.

The V gene is TRBV5-5, the J gene TRBJ1-5; D remains unclear. Per germline, CDR1 SGHKS and CDR2 YYEKEE (reference sequence). V was cut by 4 bases and J by 6 bases, with 17 bases left in between. This CDR3 region has 15 residues. In DNA form, the CDR3 reads TGTGCCAGCAGCCCGACCTTCGGCGGGAGTCAGCCCCAGCATTTT. It yields the protein CASSPTFGGSQPQHF. Full variable domain (outside the CDR3, taken from reference TRBV5-5 and TRBJ1-5): DAGVTQSPTHLIKTRGQQVTLRCSPISGHKSVSWYQQVLGQGPQFIFQYYEKEERGRGNFPDRFSARQFPNYSSELNVNALLLGDSALYLCASSPTFGGSQPQHFGDGTRLSIL.

V usage is TRBV25-1 and J usage is TRBJ2-1; maybe TRBD1 (5 bases). CDR3 size: 16 residues. Trimming cost V 0 bases and J 8 bases, with 17 bases left between them. The germline V gene encodes CDR1 MGHDK and CDR2 SYGVNS. The CDR3 reads CASSEYPPGTGYEQFF. The CDR3 bases are TGTGCCAGCAGTGAATACCCACCCGGTACAGGCTATGAGCAGTTCTTC.

The genes are TRBV27 and TRBJ1-3, with 9 bases aligning to TRBD1. Germline values: CDR1 MNHEY, CDR2 SMNVEV (reference sequence). The CDR3 runs 15 residues. J gave up 6 bases and V 4 bases, and 7 bases lay outside the gene matches. The CDR3 spells CASSSPGQGLNTIYF. The CDR3 nucleotides read TGTGCCAGCAGTTCACCGGGACAGGGTTTAAACACCATATATTTT.

This clone came up once. The rearrangement uses TRBV7-2 and TRBJ2-1; perhaps TRBD2 as D (6 bases). The CDR3 extends over 13 amino acids. Trimming took 3 bases from V and 7 from J, leaving 10 bases between them. Germline V gene data show CDR1 as SGHTA and CDR2 as FQGNSA. Here the CDR3 reads CASSFGTYNEQFF. The DNA of the CDR3 is TGTGCCAGCAGCTTCGGGACTTATAATGAGCAGTTCTTC.

This chain uses TRBV18 with TRBJ1-3; no clear D. The germline gives CDR1 KGHSH, CDR2 LQKENI. Trimming took 6 bases from V and 0 from J, leaving 12 bases between them. The CDR3 length is 15 residues. The CDR3 DNA sequence: TGTGCCAGCTCCTCAGTTAAAAGCTCTGGAAACACCATATATTTT. Amino acids: CASSSVKSSGNTIYF.

In its sample, this clone was seen once. The rearrangement joins TRBV4-3 to TRBJ1-1; 10 bases match TRBD1. The CDR3 contains 15 residues. Trimming removed 3 bases from V and 6 bases from J; junction bases left unmatched: 7. Looked up from germline, CDR1 is LGHNA and CDR2 is YSLEER. The CDR3 region is CASSQGDRGKPEAFF. For the CDR3, the DNA is TGCGCCAGCAGCCAGGGGGACAGGGGAAAGCCTGAAGCTTTCTTT.

The rearrangement joins TRBV6-5 to TRBJ1-2; D not certain. Between the trimmed V and J ends, which lost 5 bases and 4 bases, there was a span of 14 bases. CDR3 length: 14 amino acids. The germline gives CDR1 MNHEY, CDR2 SVGAGI. CDR3 sequence (DNA): TGTGCCAGCAGTCGACACCGGGGAGGCTATGGCTACACCTTC. It codes for CASSRHRGGYGYTF.

This clone has only one observation. The chain couples TRBV30 to TRBJ2-7; 7 bases match TRBD1. V gave up 1 base and J gave up 12 bases; unmatched junction bases: 6. CDR1 GTSNPN and CDR2 SVGIG come from the germline V gene (reference sequence). The CDR3 extends over 11 amino acids. The CDR3 DNA is TGTGCCTGGAGTGAGGGGGACAGTGCGTACTTC. It yields the protein CAWSEGDSAYF.

The chain recombines TRBV6-1 with TRBJ2-7; TRBD1 matches at 7 bases. V dropped 7 bases and J dropped 1; count of bases not matched to a gene: 7. The CDR3 length is 14 residues. Germline-derived CDR1 and CDR2 are MNHNS and SASEGT. The CDR3 bases are TGTGCCAGCACCTCGACAGGGAAATCCTACGAGCAGTACTTC. Amino acids: CASTSTGKSYEQYF.

The rearrangement joins TRBV19 to TRBJ1-5; tentatively, D is TRBD1 (5 bases). V shed 3 bases and J shed 4 bases, with 19 bases lying between them. Per the germline V gene, CDR1 is LNHDA and CDR2 is SQIVND (reference sequence). The CDR3 contains 17 residues. CDR3 residues: CASSIRGRAPENQPQHF. The CDR3 DNA is TGTGCCAGTAGTATTCGGGGCAGGGCGCCCGAAAATCAGCCCCAGCATTTT.

This chain links TRBV9 with TRBJ1-1; TRBD1 is a possible D gene (6 bases). Germline loops: CDR1 SGDLS, CDR2 YYNGEE. The CDR3 is 15 amino acids. The V and J ends lost 3 bases and 6 bases respectively, with 18 bases between them. The CDR3 reads CASSGSTRGNAEAFF. CDR3 nucleotides: TGTGCCAGCAGCGGGTCGACCAGGGGAAACGCTGAAGCTTTCTTT.

The CDR3 spells CASRPSGANTGELFF. CDR3 nucleotides: TGTGCCAGCAGGCCTAGCGGGGCGAACACCGGGGAGCTGTTTTTT. This chain connects TRBV6-1 to TRBJ2-2; 9 bases map to TRBD2. In germline, CDR1 is MNHNS, CDR2 SASEGT. Germline trimming cut 6 bases from V and 0 bases from J; bases unmatched to any gene: 2. This CDR3 has 15 amino acids.

The chain employs TRBV15 and TRBJ2-1, with 7 bases identical to TRBD2. Germline CDR1 LNHNV, CDR2 YYDKDF (reference sequence). The ends lost 3 bases at V and 15 bases at J; junction bases unmatched: 14. The CDR3 contains 14 residues. The CDR3 nucleotides read TGTGCCACCAGCAGCACTAAAGGGGCGGGAGACCCGTTCTTC. This sequence encodes CATSSTKGAGDPFF.